The present entry profiles one T cell receptor (beta chain) with its context. Its cognate antigen is unknown. The method was immunoSEQ multiplex PCR; TCRdb's version includes in-frame clones alone and lacks a portion of them. Among fewer than 25,000 clones listed, about 90% were seen once. The data are from a study of T cells in localized non-small cell lung cancer. Germline trimming cut 3 bases from V and 7 bases from J; bases unmatched to any gene: 10. The CDR3 totals 15 residues. Looked up from germline, CDR1 is LNHDA and CDR2 is SQIVND (reference sequence). Overall study findings and caveats: In adjacent lung, a median roughly 58 of the top 100 tumor clones were found. Uninvolved adjacent lung showed the highest T cell clonality, exceeding tumor.

The TCR was taken from a woman aged 40-75 years with stage I lung adenocarcinoma. The material sequenced was peripheral blood, taken before any cancer treatment. The chain uses TRBV19 and TRBJ1-2; 8 bases align to TRBD1. The CDR3 DNA follows: TGTGCCAGTAGTATCCCCCGACAGGGGTCGGGTGGCTACACCTTC. Translating it yields CASSIPRQGSGGYTF.